Here is one TCR beta chain with its context. The data were taken from a study of blood T cell repertoires in COVID-19. TCRdb's table, derived via immunoSEQ multiplex PCR, lists solely in-frame clones and lacks some. This sample has 130,000 or so clones; over 60% occur once, and the top ten carry 1.5% to 2%. CDR1 LNHDA and CDR2 SQIVND come from the germline V gene (reference sequence). V was pared by 5 bases and J by 0 bases, with 17 bases between. The CDR3 sequence is 16 residues long. This clonotype was sampled from a woman in her 70s with acute or convalescent COVID-19. This chain uses TRBV19 with TRBJ2-7, with TRBD2 as a possible D gene (6 bases). Source material: peripheral blood. The CDR3 protein is CASSSRTEGSSYEQYF. The CDR3 region has the DNA TGTGCCAGTAGTTCGCGGACGGAGGGGAGCTCCTACGAGCAGTACTTC.